The 6 T cell receptor beta chains reported below all come from one sample, sequenced in a study of beta chain features in type 1 diabetes. The study reverse transcribed the entire isolated RNA, so it sequenced expressed TCRB transcripts. Sequencing used immunoSEQ multiplex PCR; TCRdb keeps in-frame clones, though not all of them. The sample has about 160,000 clones; less than 9.5% are singletons. Input material: central memory CD4+ T cells from blood. The receptors come from a woman younger than 30 in good health.

The chain uses TRBV7-2 and TRBJ2-4; 9 bases map to TRBD1. This CDR3 is built from 15 residues. Germline V lookup: CDR1 SGHTA, CDR2 FQGNSA. V shed 3 bases, J shed 3 bases, and the junction held 3 bases outside the gene matches. The DNA of the CDR3 is TGTGCCAGCAGCTTTGAGGGACAGGGCAAAAACATTCAGTACTTC. Translated, it gives CASSFEGQGKNIQYF.

This clone was seen repeatedly, ten times or more. The gene calls are TRBV5-4 and TRBJ1-2; D is possibly TRBD1 (5 bases). V was pared by 3 bases and J by 8 bases, with 8 bases between. Germline CDR1 is SGHNT and CDR2 is YYREEE (reference sequence). This CDR3 is built from 11 residues. The CDR3 reads CASSWGGGYTF. The CDR3 coding sequence is TGTGCCAGCAGCTGGGGGGGAGGCTACACCTTC.

The V gene is TRBV2, the J gene TRBJ1-2; maybe TRBD1 (6 bases). CDR1 is SNHLY, CDR2 FYNNEI, per germline. Deletions cut 6 bases from V and 4 bases from J, with 12 bases between. This CDR3 comprises 13 residues. The DNA for the CDR3 is TGTGCCAGCAGCGTGGACAGCATCTATGGCTACACCTTC. The encoded protein is CASSVDSIYGYTF.

The chain recombines TRBV28 with TRBJ2-2, with 8 bases lining up with TRBD1. The germline CDR1 and CDR2 sequences are MDHEN and SYDVKM. Trimming at V came to 1 base and at J to 4 bases, leaving 2 bases not matched to a gene. CDR3 length: 15 residues. The CDR3 sequence: CASSLSTGGTGELFF. The CDR3 DNA follows: TGTGCCAGCAGTTTATCTACAGGGGGCACCGGGGAGCTGTTTTTT.

J is TRBJ1-1 and V is TRBV10-3; D not certain. The V gene lost 7 bases and the J gene lost 4 bases, with 10 bases spanning the gap. The length of the CDR3 is 12 residues. The germline V gene has CDR1 ENHRY and CDR2 SYGVKD. CDR3 DNA: TGTGCCATCACCGGTAGCGGCACTGAAGCTTTCTTT. Residues: CAITGSGTEAFF.

This clone has just a few counts. The chain is built from TRBV4-3 and TRBJ2-5, with D unclear. CDR1 LGHNA and CDR2 YSLEER come from the germline V gene. Trimming removed 5 bases at V and 5 bases at J, with 6 bases between. This CDR3 is built from 11 residues. CDR3: CASSNQETQYF. As DNA, the CDR3 is TGCGCCAGCAGCAATCAGGAGACCCAGTACTTC.